These 26 T cell receptor beta chains originate from one sample sequenced in a study of blood T cell repertoires in COVID-19. Assay: immunoSEQ multiplex PCR; the TCRdb copy retains only in-frame clones and omits some. Of approximately 460,000 clones in the sample, 85% to 90% were seen once. Sequencing input: peripheral blood. These receptors originate from a man in his late teens or twenties with COVID-19, enrolled during active disease.

The chain joins TRBV5-1 to TRBJ1-4; 10 positions agree with TRBD1. The CDR3 extends over 15 amino acids. After removal of 4 bases from V and 6 bases from J, the junction contained 6 bases not matched to a gene. Germline loops: CDR1 SGHRS, CDR2 YFSETQ. CDR3 in amino acids: CASSASGTGDEKLFF. The CDR3 coding sequence is TGCGCCAGCAGCGCATCCGGGACAGGGGATGAAAAACTGTTTTTT.

Only one count was recorded for this clone. This sequence joins TRBV6-1 and TRBJ2-7; D uncertain. The germline V gene has CDR1 MNHNS and CDR2 SASEGT. V was clipped by 3 bases and J by 0 bases, with 9 bases between them. The CDR3 has 14 amino acids. This chain's CDR3 is CASSDQVSSYEQYF. The DNA of the CDR3 is TGTGCCAGCAGTGATCAGGTCAGCTCCTACGAGCAGTACTTC.

This chain uses TRBV5-1 with TRBJ2-1, with 11 bases identical to TRBD2. CDR1 and CDR2 (germline): SGHRS, YFSETQ. The CDR3 length is 18 residues. With V trimmed by 0 bases and J by 4 bases, 9 bases remained unmatched. DNA of the CDR3: TGCGCCAGCAGCTTGGTCGGCGTGGGACTAGCGGAATACAATGAGCAGTTCTTC. Translated: CASSLVGVGLAEYNEQFF.

In regard to this clone: The DNA is omitted, as the CDR3 cannot be located on it reliably, and the CDR3 follows TCRdb's listing. The chain joins TRBV2 to TRBJ2-1; TRBD2, the table's D call, was not compared with the DNA. The CDR3 adds up to 14 amino acids, both ends counted. Germline V gene lookup returns CDR1 SNHLY and CDR2 FYNNEI. CDR3 loop: CASSILGGMNEQFF.

The chain is built from TRBV7-9 and TRBJ2-2; 14 positions agree with TRBD2. Germline values: CDR1 SEHNR, CDR2 FQNEAQ (reference sequence). The CDR3 has 17 residues. J was trimmed by 4 bases and V by 6 bases; bases with no gene match: 7. The CDR3 nucleotides read TGTGCCAGCAGTTCCGGGACTAGCGGGGGCCTCACCGGGGAGCTGTTTTTT. Translated: CASSSGTSGGLTGELFF.

The chain combines TRBV3-1 (or the pseudogene TRBV3-2) with TRBJ1-2; D gene ambiguous. The CDR3 consists of 15 residues. CDR1 and CDR2 (germline): LGHDT, YNNKEL (reference sequence). Trimming stripped 4 bases from V and 2 bases from J, with 14 bases between. Written as DNA, the CDR3 is TGTGCCAGCAGCCTTATGACGACGGGGAACTATGGCTACACCTTC. Residues: CASSLMTTGNYGYTF.

The count of this clone is one. In DNA, the CDR3 is TGCGCCAGCAGCTTGGATACGGGGAGCACAGATACGCAGTATTTT. As protein: CASSLDTGSTDTQYF. The chain couples TRBV5-1 to TRBJ2-3, with a weak D call TRBD2 (5 bases). This CDR3 comprises 15 residues. In germline, CDR1 is SGHRS, CDR2 YFSETQ. V was shortened by 0 bases and J by 0 bases, with 8 bases between the two germline ends. Looking up the rest from reference TRBV5-1 and TRBJ2-3 gives the full variable domain: KAGVTQTPRYLIKTRGQQVTLSCSPISGHRSVSWYQQTPGQGLQFLFEYFSETQRNKGNFPGRFSGRQFSNSRSEMNVSTLELGDSALYLCASSLDTGSTDTQYFGPGTRLTVL.

CDR3 bases: TGTGCCAGCAGTTTTGCCGGGACTAGCGAATACAATGAGCAGTTCTTC. Its protein product is CASSFAGTSEYNEQFF. The V and J genes are TRBV6-5 and TRBJ2-1; TRBD2 matches at 10 bases. Germline assignment: CDR1 MNHEY and CDR2 SVGAGI. The CDR3 extends over 16 amino acids. V lost 4 bases and J lost 4; bases outside the gene matches: 7.

This rearrangement joins TRBV6-1 to TRBJ1-3; weak D call: TRBD1 (6 bases). Germline CDR1 reads MNHNS; CDR2 reads SASEGT. Trimming removed 3 bases from V and 2 bases from J, with 14 bases in between. The CDR3 runs 16 residues. The CDR3 is CASSDPGQGTGNTIYF. Here the CDR3 DNA reads TGTGCCAGCAGTGATCCGGGACAAGGCACTGGAAACACCATATATTTT.

This clone was seen only once. The rearrangement uses TRBV5-6 and TRBJ2-7; 12 nucleotides agree with TRBD2. CDR1 and CDR2 (germline): SGHDT, YYEEEE. V trimming: 4 bases; J trimming: 3 bases; junction bases outside the gene matches: 5. The CDR3 runs to 15 residues. The CDR3 DNA follows: TGTGCCAGCAGCAGTCGACTAGCGGGGGTCTACGAGCAGTACTTC. This translates into CASSSRLAGVYEQYF. Using reference TRBV5-6 and TRBJ2-7 for the parts outside the CDR3, the full variable domain is DAGVTQSPTHLIKTRGQQVTLRCSPKSGHDTVSWYQQALGQGPQFIFQYYEEEERQRGNFPDRFSGHQFPNYSSELNVNALLLGDSALYLCASSSRLAGVYEQYFGPGTRLTVT.

The V and J genes are TRBV10-2 and TRBJ2-3, with TRBD2 matching 10 bases. Germline CDR1 and CDR2: WSHSY and SAAADI. V dropped 0 bases and J dropped 2; count of bases not matched to a gene: 5. The CDR3 loop spans 17 amino acids. The CDR3 bases are TGCGCCAGCAGTGAGTCGTGGCTAGCGGGGGACACAGATACGCAGTATTTT. As protein: CASSESWLAGDTDTQYF.

V and J are TRBV13 and TRBJ1-1, with a tentative D call TRBD1 (5 bases). From germline, CDR1 is PRHDT and CDR2 FYEKMQ (reference sequence). Trimming pared 1 base from V and 8 bases from J, leaving 14 bases between. This CDR3 has 14 amino acids. The CDR3 DNA reads as TGTGCCAGCAGCTTAGTTTCAGGGATGGTGGAAGCTTTCTTT. Translated, it gives CASSLVSGMVEAFF.

The chain recombines TRBV7-8 with TRBJ2-2; 7 positions match TRBD1. CDR1 and CDR2 (germline): SGHVS, FQNEAQ. CDR3 size: 17 residues. Trimming removed 6 bases from V and 5 bases from J; junction bases left unmatched: 15. The CDR3 loop is CASSTPATGVKTGELFF. CDR3 DNA: TGTGCCAGCAGTACGCCAGCCACAGGGGTGAAAACCGGGGAGCTGTTTTTT.

The chain recombines TRBV23-1 with TRBJ2-6; TRBD1 agrees at 7 bases. TRBV23-1 is recorded as an ORF, its role being uncertain. The J segment lost 0 bases and the V segment lost 4 bases, leaving 6 bases of the junction unmatched. The CDR3 length is 17 residues. The CDR3 is CASSRGGVNSGANVLTF. The CDR3 DNA sequence: TGCGCCAGCAGTCGAGGGGGCGTTAACTCTGGGGCCAACGTCCTGACTTTC.

The J gene is TRBJ2-1, the V gene TRBV11-3; unclear D gene. Trimming took 1 base from V and 8 from J, leaving 21 bases between them. The CDR3 totals 17 residues. Per the germline V gene, CDR1 is SGHNT and CDR2 is YENEEA. CDR3 in amino acids: CASSLGPHGPRVDEQFF. CDR3 in DNA: TGTGCCAGCAGCTTAGGCCCCCATGGCCCCCGGGTCGATGAGCAGTTCTTC.

The chain recombines TRBV4-1 with TRBJ2-1, with 11 bases that match TRBD2. Per germline, CDR1 MGHRA and CDR2 YSYEKL. V lost 3 bases, J lost 7 bases, and 5 bases stayed unmatched. The CDR3 totals 15 residues. CDR3 amino acids: CASSQGTSGLNEQFF. In nucleotides, the CDR3 is TGCGCCAGCAGCCAGGGGACTAGCGGACTTAATGAGCAGTTCTTC.

The rearrangement links TRBV29-1 to TRBJ2-1; 11 nucleotides agree with TRBD2. Germline V lookup: CDR1 SQVTM, CDR2 ANQGSEA. J gave up 9 bases and V 7 bases, and 8 bases lay outside the gene matches. This CDR3 spans 13 amino acids. CDR3 in DNA: TGCAGCGCGGCCCCACTAGCGGGAGCTGAGCAGTTCTTC. Translating gives CSAAPLAGAEQFF.

This clone came up a few times. This chain connects TRBV28 to TRBJ1-2; D is undetermined. Germline-derived CDR1 and CDR2 are MDHEN and SYDVKM. The CDR3 covers 15 residues. V dropped 5 bases and J dropped 4 bases, with 17 bases sitting between them. The CDR3: CASSPIISRAYGYTF. The CDR3, as DNA: TGTGCCAGCAGTCCAATTATTAGCCGAGCCTATGGCTACACCTTC.

CDR3 residues: CASSALLRTGGCETQYF. The CDR3, as DNA: TGTGCCAGCAGTGCCCTCCTTCGGACAGGGGGATGTGAGACCCAGTACTTC. This chain links TRBV2 with TRBJ2-5, with TRBD1 matching 10 bases. Germline-derived CDR1 and CDR2 are SNHLY and FYNNEI. The CDR3 has 17 residues. With 4 bases clipped from V and 5 bases from J, the junction kept 13 bases outside the gene matches.

This sequence joins TRBV6-1 and TRBJ2-3; maybe TRBD2 (5 bases). The CDR3 loop spans 14 amino acids. Trimming pared 5 bases from V and 6 bases from J, leaving 15 bases between. Germline V gene data show CDR1 as MNHNS and CDR2 as SASEGT. CDR3 coding DNA: TGTGCCAGCAGTTATGGGAGTTTTGCGGATACGCAGTATTTT. Amino acid sequence: CASSYGSFADTQYF.

The CDR3 spells CASSQVSVSTGLRVHEQYF. CDR3 sequence (DNA): TGTGCCAGCAGCCAAGTCAGCGTCTCCACAGGCCTGAGAGTCCACGAGCAGTACTTC. The V call is TRBV3-1 (or the pseudogene TRBV3-2), the J call TRBJ2-7; weak D call: TRBD1 (5 bases). The germline V gene has CDR1 LGHDT and CDR2 YNNKEL (reference sequence). The CDR3 length is 19 residues. V shed 1 base and J shed 5 bases, with 27 bases lying between them.

This clone was seen just once. The DNA of the CDR3 is TGTGCCAGTACTAAGGCCAGGGGGATCAATCAGCCCCAGCATTTT. Protein product: CASTKARGINQPQHF. The chain has TRBV6-5 and TRBJ1-5; 7 bases map to TRBD1. The CDR3 consists of 15 residues. Losses at the gene ends were 9 bases for V and 3 bases for J; bases not matched to a gene: 11. Germline CDR1 reads MNHEY; CDR2 reads SVGAGI.

This chain uses TRBV11-3 with TRBJ1-1, with TRBD1 matching 8 bases. The CDR3 has 16 amino acids. From germline, CDR1 is SGHNT and CDR2 YENEEA. Trimming at V came to 5 bases and at J to 3 bases, leaving 11 bases not matched to a gene. CDR3 amino acids: CASSSGGSRGHTEAFF. The CDR3 DNA reads TGTGCCAGCAGCAGTGGGGGGAGCAGGGGGCACACTGAAGCTTTCTTT. Full variable domain (rest looked up from reference TRBV11-3 and TRBJ1-1): EAGVVQSPRYKIIEKKQPVAFWCNPISGHNTLYWYLQNLGQGPELLIRYENEEAVDDSQLPKDRFSAERLKGVDSTLKIQPAELGDSAVYLCASSSGGSRGHTEAFFGQGTRLTVV.

The genes are TRBV5-6 and TRBJ2-5, with 9 bases fitting TRBD2. From germline, CDR1 is SGHDT and CDR2 YYEEEE. The V and J ends lost 4 bases and 4 bases, in that order; junction bases with no gene match: 5. This CDR3 has 14 amino acids. The CDR3 DNA reads as TGTGCCAGCAGCAAACCAGCGGGAGGAGAGACCCAGTACTTC. Protein: CASSKPAGGETQYF.

The V and J genes are TRBV5-4 and TRBJ2-5; 10 nucleotides match TRBD1. Germline assignment: CDR1 SGHNT and CDR2 YYREEE (reference sequence). V shed 5 bases, J shed 5 bases, and the junction held 12 bases outside the gene matches. This CDR3 has 16 amino acids. CDR3 protein: CASRRTTGGGGETQYF. Here the CDR3 DNA reads TGTGCCAGCAGACGGACGACAGGGGGCGGGGGGGAGACCCAGTACTTC.

The genes are TRBV7-9 and TRBJ2-1, with TRBD2 matching 15 bases. This CDR3 comprises 15 residues. The V and J ends lost 7 bases and 9 bases, in that order; junction bases with no gene match: 7. From germline, CDR1 is SEHNR and CDR2 FQNEAQ (reference sequence). This CDR3 reads CASTPRGLAGGEQFF. The CDR3, as DNA: TGTGCCAGCACCCCCCGGGGACTAGCGGGGGGTGAGCAGTTCTTC.